The rows below give T cell receptor beta chains drawn from one sample of a study of PD-1 blockade in classical Hodgkin lymphoma. Produced via immunoSEQ multiplex PCR; TCRdb's table is partial and in-frame only. The data show tens of thousands of clones, 88% seen once. Material: CD4+ T cells from blood. The receptor source for this set is a human donor with classical Hodgkin lymphoma. Both conserved end residues are part of each CDR3. D genes are given only for firm matches. Rows may omit the clone size; those that give it use once, few, many or a size class.

>once|TRBV9|TRBJ2-1|.
TGTGCCAGCAGCGTAGAAGTATCAAATGAGCAGTTCTTC
CASSVEVSNEQFF
>once|TRBV29-1|TRBJ2-3|TRBD1
TGCAGCGTTGGGGGAGGGGACAGGGACACAGATACGCAGTATTTT
CSVGGGDRDTDTQYF
>once|TRBV5-1|TRBJ2-5|TRBD1
TGCGCCAGCAGCGCTGAACCGGGACAGGGATTGGAGACCCAGTACTTC
CASSAEPGQGLETQYF
>.|TRBV2|TRBJ1-2|TRBD1
TGTGCCAGCCGGACAGGGCCGAACTATGGCTACACCTTC
CASRTGPNYGYTF
>.|TRBV7-2|TRBJ2-7|.
TGTGCCAGCAGCCCCCTGGCCTACGAGCAGTACTTC
CASSPLAYEQYF
>.|TRBV5-1|TRBJ2-2|TRBD1
TGCGCCAGCAGCTTACAGGGGGCGGCTGGGGAGCTGTTTTTT
CASSLQGAAGELFF
>once|TRBV6-5|TRBJ2-1|.
TGTGCCAGCAGCCGGAGTAGAAGCTCCTACAATGAGCAGTTCTTC
CASSRSRSSYNEQFF
>.|TRBV27|TRBJ2-6|.
TGTGCCAGCAAGAGGGGAGACAGCTCTGGGGCCAACGTCCTGACTTTC
CASKRGDSSGANVLTF
>.|TRBV5-1|TRBJ1-3|.
TGCGCCAGCAGCATGGACAGCGTCGGGAACACCATATATTTT
CASSMDSVGNTIYF
>.|TRBV4-1|TRBJ2-1|TRBD2
TGCGCCAGCAGCCAAGGACTAGCTTCCTACAATGAGCAGTTCTTC
CASSQGLASYNEQFF
>few|TRBV28|TRBJ1-3|.
TGTGCCAGCAGTTTATACCCCCGGGTCACTGGAAACACCATATATTTT
CASSLYPRVTGNTIYF
>.|TRBV7-9|TRBJ2-6|TRBD1
TGTGCCAGCAGCTCGATTCCGGGACAGGGGGCTTCTGGGGCCAACGTCCTGACTTTC
CASSSIPGQGASGANVLTF
>.|TRBV6-1|TRBJ2-3|.
TGTGCCAGCAGTGTAGAGAGGGGTGAAACAGATACGCAGTATTTT
CASSVERGETDTQYF
>few|TRBV19|TRBJ1-2|.
TGTGCCAGTAGCATTGGCAGCCACTATGGCTACACCTTC
CASSIGSHYGYTF
>.|TRBV11-2|TRBJ2-1|.
TGTGCCAGCAGCTTAGTCCAGGGCTCGGGGAATGAGCAGTTCTTC
CASSLVQGSGNEQFF
>.|TRBV28|TRBJ2-2|.
TGTGCCAGCAGTCAATCAAACACCGGGGAGCTGTTTTTT
CASSQSNTGELFF
>.|TRBV28|TRBJ2-7|TRBD1
TGTGCCAGCAAGGAGACAGGGCACGAGCAGTACTTC
CASKETGHEQYF
>.|TRBV9|TRBJ2-5|.
TGTGCCAGCAGCGTAGGACTAGTCCAAGAGACCCAGTACTTC
CASSVGLVQETQYF
>.|TRBV9|TRBJ1-5|.
TGTGCCAGCAGCGCGGACAGTTCCAATCAGCCCCAGCATTTT
CASSADSSNQPQHF
>.|TRBV5-1|TRBJ2-3|.
TGCGCCAGCAGCTTGGCCCCCGGCACAGATACGCAGTATTTT
CASSLAPGTDTQYF
>.|TRBV4-1|TRBJ2-2|.
TGCGCCAGCAGCCAAGTCAGGGGGGCGGGTGGCGGCACCGGGGAGCTGTTTTTT
CASSQVRGAGGGTGELFF
>.|TRBV25-1|TRBJ2-1|.
TGTGCCAGCAGTGATATGGGACCGAGCTCCTACAATGAGCAGTTCTTC
CASSDMGPSSYNEQFF
>.|TRBV28|TRBJ2-7|.
TGTGCCAGCAGTTCGGACCCCTACGAGCAGTACTTC
CASSSDPYEQYF
>.|TRBV9|TRBJ2-3|.
TGTGCCAGCAGCGTAGTGGACAGCACAGATACGCAGTATTTT
CASSVVDSTDTQYF
>few|TRBV29-1|TRBJ1-1|TRBD1
TGCAGCGGTGACAGGGGGACAGGCACTGAAGCTTTCTTT
CSGDRGTGTEAFF
>.|TRBV7-9|TRBJ1-2|.
TGTGCCAGCAGCTTAGCGCTCGGGACACCGGGCGAGAGTGGCTACACCTTC
CASSLALGTPGESGYTF
>.|TRBV2|TRBJ2-1|.
TGTGCCAGTGCGCTCGGACCCCCTCCCGATGAGCAGTTCTTC
CASALGPPPDEQFF
>once|TRBV21-1|TRBJ2-2|.
TGTGCCAGCAGCAAAGCCCCCTCAGCGGGAGGGCCTTCCGGGGAGCTGTTTTTT
CASSKAPSAGGPSGELFF
>once|TRBV28|TRBJ1-5|.
TGTGCCAGCAGTTCGAGGACCTATCAGCCCCAGCATTTT
CASSSRTYQPQHF
>.|TRBV11-2|TRBJ2-6|.
TGTGCCAGCAGCTTAAGTGAAGGAGGATCTGGGGCCAACGTCCTGACTTTC
CASSLSEGGSGANVLTF
>.|TRBV7-9|TRBJ2-1|.
TGTGCCAGCAGCTTCAGTCAGTACAATGAGCAGTTCTTC
CASSFSQYNEQFF
>.|TRBV27|TRBJ2-7|.
TGTGCCAGCAGTTTAACCCCTTTTCCCTACGAGCAGTACTTC
CASSLTPFPYEQYF
>.|TRBV5-4|TRBJ1-2|TRBD1
TGTGCCAGCAGCTTCAATACCTGGACAGGTGAACGGGGCTACACCTTC
CASSFNTWTGERGYTF
>once|TRBV28|TRBJ1-1|.
TGTGCCAGCAAAGGGGGGACTGAAGCTTTCTTT
CASKGGTEAFF
>.|TRBV7-2|TRBJ2-3|.
TGTGCCAGCAGCCGCAGCCGTCACTACACAGATACGCAGTATTTT
CASSRSRHYTDTQYF
>.|TRBV15|TRBJ2-3|.
TGTGCCACCAGCAGGGTCCGGGGCGGGAGCACAGATACGCAGTATTTT
CATSRVRGGSTDTQYF
>.|TRBV5-1|TRBJ1-1|.
TGCGCCAGCAGCTTCGATGGACAGAACACTGAAGCTTTCTTT
CASSFDGQNTEAFF
>once|TRBV29-1|TRBJ2-1|.
TGCAGCGTTTTTGGTGGCGGGATATCGTTTGAGCAGTTCTTC
CSVFGGGISFEQFF
>once|TRBV11-2|TRBJ2-7|.
TGTGCCAGCAGCTCCCCGGGACTTTACGAGCAGTACTTC
CASSSPGLYEQYF
>medium-sized|TRBV15|TRBJ2-7|.
TGTGCCACCAGCAGGGACCGGGGGCGCGAGCAGTACTTC
CATSRDRGREQYF
>.|TRBV27|TRBJ1-1|.
TGTGCCAGCAGCCTCGGGGGGCGAGCTTTCTTT
CASSLGGRAFF
>.|TRBV9|TRBJ1-1|.
TGTGCCAGCAGCGTAGCTCCGGAGAACACTGAAGCTTTCTTT
CASSVAPENTEAFF
>.|TRBV5-1|TRBJ1-4|.
TGCGCCAGCAGCTTAGGGAGCGGAGCTAATGAAAAACTGTTTTTT
CASSLGSGANEKLFF
>once|TRBV7-2|TRBJ2-1|.
TGTGCCAGCAGCCCGGCACTAGTGAAAAGACATGAGCAGTTCTTC
CASSPALVKRHEQFF
>.|TRBV28|TRBJ1-5|.
TGTGCCAGCAGCATAGGGACACCGAGCAATCAGCCCCAGCATTTT
CASSIGTPSNQPQHF
>.|TRBV11-3|TRBJ2-3|.
TGTGCCAGCAGCCCGCAGGGCACAGATACGCAGTATTTT
CASSPQGTDTQYF
>.|TRBV11-3|TRBJ1-4|TRBD1
TGTGCCAGCAGCAACCGGGACAGGGGCGAAAAACTGTTTTTT
CASSNRDRGEKLFF
>.|TRBV5-4|TRBJ2-2|TRBD1
TGTGCCAGCAGCCAGGGGGCGAGGGACACCGGGGAGCTGTTTTTT
CASSQGARDTGELFF
>.|TRBV19|TRBJ2-1|TRBD1
TGTGCCAGTAGTATAGGCGGGACAGGCCCCTACAATGAGCAGTTCTTC
CASSIGGTGPYNEQFF
>.|TRBV19|TRBJ1-1|.
TGTGCCAGTAGTACCCCGGACAAACCGGAAACTGAAGCTTTCTTT
CASSTPDKPETEAFF
>.|TRBV27|TRBJ1-2|TRBD1
TGTGCCAGCAGCAACAGGGGAGGGATCGGAGGCCGGGGCTATGGCTACACCTTC
CASSNRGGIGGRGYGYTF
>.|TRBV29-1|TRBJ1-1|.
TGCAGCGTTGCCCGTATTACAGGGAACACTGAAGCTTTCTTT
CSVARITGNTEAFF
>.|TRBV28|TRBJ1-1|TRBD1
TGTGCCAGCAGTTTCCGACAGGGGCCGGGGGGGATCTACACTGAAGCTTTCTTT
CASSFRQGPGGIYTEAFF
>.|TRBV7-9|TRBJ2-3|.
TGTGCCAGCAGCTTAAGCAGACTCTCGGGGACAGATACGCAGTATTTT
CASSLSRLSGTDTQYF
>.|TRBV7-9|TRBJ2-1|.
TGTGCCAGCAGCTTAAGAGGGGGAACATCTACCTACAATGAGCAGTTCTTC
CASSLRGGTSTYNEQFF
>.|TRBV2|TRBJ2-2|.
TGTGCCAGCAAAACGAGGGAGGCCGGGGAGCTGTTTTTT
CASKTREAGELFF
>.|TRBV11-2|TRBJ2-3|TRBD2
TGTGCCAGCAGCTTAGATCGGGGGGCAGATACGCAGTATTTT
CASSLDRGADTQYF
>.|TRBV7-3|TRBJ2-7|.
TGTGCCAGCAGCCGGACAGGGGGGACTAGCGGAGTTGCCCCCTACGAGCAGTACTTC
CASSRTGGTSGVAPYEQYF
>.|TRBV11-2|TRBJ1-6|.
TGTGCCAGCAGCTCGGACTGGGGATCACCCCTCCACTTT
CASSSDWGSPLHF